The T cell receptor beta chain described here comes from a study of HIV-infected patients and healthy controls. This clonotype was counted at least ten times. The antigen is not known. Study conclusions and caveats: With just sixteen HIV-infected individuals processed, the findings' generality was considered strongly limited.

Reverse transcription used around 480 ng RNA and constant-region primers for alpha and beta. Using multiplexing indices, alpha and beta chain libraries were generated apart by chain-specific third strand synthesis. All rearrangements within a chain used one primer pair; cDNA molecules carried barcodes. TCRdb analysed the 5' RACE reads with MiXCR anew, one entry per CDR3 protein. Among several thousand distinct CDR3 sequences listed, over 7.5% were seen once. Follow-up blood was drawn about 14 weeks, roughly three months, after antiretroviral therapy began. The repertoire came from unfractionated whole blood and reflected all unsorted peripheral T cells. The germline V gene has CDR1 SGHDN and CDR2 FVKESK. V shed 4 bases and J shed 7 bases, with 14 bases lying between them. The CDR3 totals 15 residues.

The chain recombines TRBV14 with TRBJ1-6; a weak D match, TRBD1 (5 bases). The sequenced sample was blood, obtained during antiretroviral therapy. The receptor was derived from an adult with HIV infection. CDR3: CASSPLGGGNSPLHF. The CDR3 nucleotides read TGTGCCAGCAGCCCGCTTGGGGGAGGCAATTCACCCCTCCACTTT.